These T cell receptor beta chains were read from a single sample in a study of monozygotic twins with inflammatory bowel disease. TCRdb reprocessed the 5' RACE reads and keeps a single row for each CDR3 protein, giving no DNA. This table holds about 380,000 distinct CDR3 sequences. The sequenced material came from blood. Receptors were obtained from a human donor with ulcerative colitis or Crohn's disease, or a healthy co-twin of an affected twin (not recorded which). CDR3s include the opening cysteine and the closing phenylalanine or tryptophan.

v_gene: TRBV28; len: 17; j_gene: TRBJ2-1; CDR3aa: CASSLVLLGEDYNEQFF
v_gene: TRBV27; len: 14; j_gene: TRBJ2-3; CDR3aa: CASSRGIGTDTQYF
v_gene: TRBV15; len: 20; j_gene: TRBJ2-3; CDR3aa: CATSRDISSGGRASTDTQYF
v_gene: TRBV15; len: 19; j_gene: TRBJ2-6; CDR3aa: CATSRGPGQGHSGANVLTF
v_gene: TRBV6-1; len: 17; j_gene: TRBJ1-4; CDR3aa: CASSEPGQGLTNEKLFF
v_gene: TRBV20-1; len: 14; j_gene: TRBJ2-5; CDR3aa: CSATSGGYRETQYF
v_gene: TRBV29-1; len: 12; j_gene: TRBJ1-3; CDR3aa: CSVRGTGNTIYF
v_gene: TRBV11-1; len: 16; j_gene: TRBJ1-2; CDR3aa: CASSLARDRDDYGYTF
v_gene: TRBV7-9; len: 15; j_gene: TRBJ2-7; CDR3aa: CASSLVGQGSPEQYF
v_gene: TRBV5-1; len: 16; j_gene: TRBJ2-5; CDR3aa: CASSLGPAGGQETQYF
v_gene: TRBV5-1; len: 15; j_gene: TRBJ2-2; CDR3aa: CASSLVAGDLGELFF
v_gene: TRBV6-5; len: 16; j_gene: TRBJ2-5; CDR3aa: CASSLSGTGGLETQYF
v_gene: TRBV7-2; len: 13; j_gene: TRBJ2-7; CDR3aa: CASSLFGLREQYF
v_gene: TRBV3-1; len: 12; j_gene: TRBJ2-1; CDR3aa: CASSQAEGYQFF
v_gene: TRBV6-1; len: 15; j_gene: TRBJ2-7; CDR3aa: CASSTGTGGLNEQYF
v_gene: TRBV24-1; len: 14; j_gene: TRBJ2-1; CDR3aa: CATSAAGGLVEQFF
v_gene: TRBV7-8; len: 16; j_gene: TRBJ2-7; CDR3aa: CASSTWTGRFAYEQYF
v_gene: TRBV5-1; len: 17; j_gene: TRBJ2-7; CDR3aa: CASSLGMGAPKPYEQYF
v_gene: TRBV7-2; len: 15; j_gene: TRBJ2-1; CDR3aa: CASSLDSGGHNEQFF
v_gene: TRBV5-1; len: 13; j_gene: TRBJ1-1; CDR3aa: CASRSRVGTEAFF
v_gene: TRBV28; len: 16; j_gene: TRBJ2-1; CDR3aa: CASTLGRGLAYNEQFF
v_gene: TRBV29-1; len: 12; j_gene: TRBJ2-7; CDR3aa: CSAGERSYEQYF
v_gene: TRBV7-3; len: 14; j_gene: TRBJ1-1; CDR3aa: CAGSLNTGNTEAFF
v_gene: TRBV4-3; len: 15; j_gene: TRBJ2-2; CDR3aa: CASSQDPDNTGELFF
v_gene: TRBV5-1; len: 17; j_gene: TRBJ2-3; CDR3aa: CASSPGRVPASTDTQYF
v_gene: TRBV7-2; len: 16; j_gene: TRBJ1-4; CDR3aa: CASSLVPTTANEKLFF
v_gene: TRBV20-1; len: 15; j_gene: TRBJ1-6; CDR3aa: CSAREDGFYNSPLHF
v_gene: TRBV7-2; len: 15; j_gene: TRBJ2-5; CDR3aa: CASSKRTSGGETQYF
v_gene: TRBV2; len: 14; j_gene: TRBJ2-1; CDR3aa: CASSDQRGGSEQFF
v_gene: TRBV4-1; len: 16; j_gene: TRBJ1-2; CDR3aa: CASSPWGGGGDYGYTF
v_gene: TRBV9; len: 21; j_gene: TRBJ2-2; CDR3aa: CASSVDLYGELGTVNTGELFF
v_gene: TRBV14; len: 12; j_gene: TRBJ2-1; CDR3aa: CASSQYYNEQFF
v_gene: TRBV12-3/TRBV12-4; len: 16; j_gene: TRBJ2-5; CDR3aa: CASSSMLAGVQETQYF
v_gene: TRBV11-2; len: 16; j_gene: TRBJ2-1; CDR3aa: CASSLGDRGSYNEQFF
v_gene: TRBV19; len: 14; j_gene: TRBJ2-7; CDR3aa: CASSIGQTPYEQYF
v_gene: TRBV5-1; len: 15; j_gene: TRBJ2-4; CDR3aa: CASSRTGGAKNIQYF
v_gene: TRBV5-1; len: 15; j_gene: TRBJ2-7; CDR3aa: CASSSRTGSSYEQYF
v_gene: TRBV28; len: 15; j_gene: TRBJ2-3; CDR3aa: CASSFGGGRTDTQYF
v_gene: TRBV15; len: 13; j_gene: TRBJ1-2; CDR3aa: CATRSSDRGGYTF
v_gene: TRBV7-9; len: 12; j_gene: TRBJ1-1; CDR3aa: CASSVDRIQAFF
v_gene: TRBV12-3/TRBV12-4; len: 15; j_gene: TRBJ2-2; CDR3aa: CASSLTGANTGELFF
v_gene: TRBV15; len: 18; j_gene: TRBJ1-3; CDR3aa: CATSRDPRIIAPGNTIYF
v_gene: TRBV5-1; len: 14; j_gene: TRBJ1-6; CDR3aa: CASSMYGAGSPLHF
v_gene: TRBV4-3; len: 16; j_gene: TRBJ2-1; CDR3aa: CASSQIHLQGASEQFF
v_gene: TRBV7-9; len: 16; j_gene: TRBJ2-2; CDR3aa: CASSLRVDRSPGELFF
v_gene: TRBV13; len: 15; j_gene: TRBJ2-1; CDR3aa: CASSLRSGALDEQFF
v_gene: TRBV27; len: 13; j_gene: TRBJ2-1; CDR3aa: CATPGVFYNEQFF
v_gene: TRBV24-1; len: 16; j_gene: TRBJ2-6; CDR3aa: CATSEVTNSGANVLTF
v_gene: TRBV5-1; len: 13; j_gene: TRBJ1-5; CDR3aa: CASSLMADQPQHF
v_gene: TRBV9; len: 14; j_gene: TRBJ2-7; CDR3aa: CASSVEAGVYEQYF
v_gene: TRBV7-8; len: 17; j_gene: TRBJ2-2; CDR3aa: CASSLVPSVRNTGELFF
v_gene: TRBV5-5; len: 13; j_gene: TRBJ1-2; CDR3aa: CASSFEGTYGYTF
v_gene: TRBV5-1; len: 14; j_gene: TRBJ1-4; CDR3aa: CASRTGQEGEKLFF
v_gene: TRBV7-8; len: 14; j_gene: TRBJ1-1; CDR3aa: CASSPPHRQGEAFF
v_gene: TRBV4-3; len: 14; j_gene: TRBJ2-4; CDR3aa: CASSQATAGDIQYF
v_gene: TRBV29-1; len: 14; j_gene: TRBJ2-1; CDR3aa: CSGRTSGVNNEQFF
v_gene: TRBV5-4; len: 17; j_gene: TRBJ1-2; CDR3aa: CASSSPGTSLGYYGYTF
v_gene: TRBV5-1; len: 17; j_gene: TRBJ1-6; CDR3aa: CASSRSDDGSYNSPHHF
v_gene: TRBV30; len: 16; j_gene: TRBJ1-5; CDR3aa: CAWSVGAGGHHQPQHF